Following are 11 T cell receptor beta chains from one sample sequenced in a study of cytomegalovirus exposure and HLA in healthy donors (TCRdb year 2017). Receptor amplification or capture employed the immunoSEQ multiplex PCR assay. A mixture of 60 forward primers for TCR Vbeta segments and 13 reverse primers for TCR Jbeta segments was used in the multiplex PCR. The immuneACCESS repertoire file appears here via TCRdb, limited to in-frame rearrangements. These files lack a portion of the clones; in checked studies, under half of the deficit traces to unresolved V genes, and the cause of the others is not known. In this sample the table shows about 120,000 clones, over 60% of which occur a single time. Approximately 11% of the sample belongs to the ten largest clones. The sample taken for sequencing was PBMCs. The receptors originated from a man between 40 and 49 years old in good health and CMV-seropositive.

V is TRBV5-5 and J is TRBJ2-7; unclear D gene. Germline V gene data show CDR1 as SGHKS and CDR2 as YYEKEE (reference sequence). V shed 4 bases and J shed 0 bases, with 11 bases lying between them. The CDR3 covers 14 residues. The CDR3 sequence is CASSHDTSSYEQYF. The CDR3, as DNA: TGTGCCAGCAGCCACGATACAAGCTCCTACGAGCAGTACTTC.

The rearrangement joins TRBV7-9 to TRBJ2-7; 8 nucleotides line up with TRBD1. The junction had 14 bases not matched to a gene; V was cut back by 4 bases and J by 3 bases. Germline V gene data show CDR1 as SEHNR and CDR2 as FQNEAQ (reference sequence). This CDR3 spans 17 amino acids. CDR3 residues: CASSSQYGRQGHYEQYF. CDR3 coding DNA: TGTGCCAGCAGCTCCCAGTATGGCCGACAGGGGCACTACGAGCAGTACTTC.

The J gene is TRBJ1-3, the V gene TRBV4-3, with D unresolved. Germline V gene data show CDR1 as LGHNA and CDR2 as YSLEER. The CDR3 spans 16 residues. V was trimmed by 2 bases and J by 0 bases, leaving 11 bases between them. CDR3 bases: TGCGCCAGCAGCCAAAGTGCGATGAACTCTGGAAACACCATATATTTT. Its protein product is CASSQSAMNSGNTIYF.

The chain combines TRBV7-2 with TRBJ1-2; D not certain. CDR3 length: 14 amino acids. Per the germline V gene, CDR1 is SGHTA and CDR2 is FQGNSA. V was cut by 6 bases and J by 0 bases, with 11 bases left in between. The CDR3 DNA follows: TGTGCCAGCAGGCTATGGGGAGCTAACTATGGCTACACCTTC. Translated: CASRLWGANYGYTF.

There are a few counts of this clone. This specimen includes other DNA sequences encoding the same CDR3. The V gene is TRBV5-8, the J gene TRBJ1-5; TRBD1 might be the D (5 bases). The germline V gene encodes CDR1 SGHTS and CDR2 YDEGEE. Trimming cost V 0 bases and J 2 bases, with 9 bases left between them. The CDR3 has 15 residues. The CDR3 is CASSLGGAGNQPQHF. Here the CDR3 DNA reads TGTGCCAGCAGCTTGGGTGGGGCCGGCAATCAGCCCCAGCATTTT.

The chain links TRBV7-9 to TRBJ2-6, with D perhaps TRBD1 (6 bases). Germline assignment: CDR1 SEHNR and CDR2 FQNEAQ (reference sequence). V shed 2 bases and J shed 0 bases, with 11 bases lying between them. This CDR3 is built from 17 residues. The CDR3 spells CASSLSWTVSGANVLTF. For the CDR3, the DNA is TGTGCCAGCAGCTTATCATGGACAGTCTCTGGGGCCAACGTCCTGACTTTC.

This chain connects TRBV7-9 to TRBJ2-5; D possibly corresponds to TRBD1 (6 bases). V lost 3 bases to trimming and J lost 0 bases, with 11 bases between them. The germline V gene has CDR1 SEHNR and CDR2 FQNEAQ (reference sequence). The CDR3 is 15 amino acids. The CDR3: CASSLAQGDQETQYF. The CDR3 DNA reads as TGTGCCAGCAGCTTGGCACAGGGAGACCAAGAGACCCAGTACTTC.

This chain links TRBV27 with TRBJ2-7; TRBD1 might be the D (5 bases). The CDR3 contains 16 residues. Trimming removed 3 bases at V and 1 base at J, with 16 bases between. Germline CDR1 and CDR2: MNHEY and SMNVEV (reference sequence). The CDR3 DNA is TGTGCCAGCAGTTTGTCCCCCCCGACAGCGTCCTACGAGCAGTACTTC. Translated: CASSLSPPTASYEQYF.

This chain links TRBV7-8 with TRBJ1-1; the match to TRBD1 covers 7 bases. Trimming cost V 5 bases and J 2 bases; bases outside gene matches: 2. Germline CDR1 reads SGHVS; CDR2 reads FQNEAQ. This CDR3 contains 13 residues. The chain's CDR3 is CASSRDSNTEAFF. In DNA form, the CDR3 reads TGTGCCAGCAGCAGGGACAGCAACACTGAAGCTTTCTTT. Full variable domain (remainder filled in from reference TRBV7-8 and TRBJ1-1): GAGVSQSPRYKVAKRGQDVALRCDPISGHVSLFWYQQALGQGPEFLTYFQNEAQLDKSGLPSDRFFAERPEGSVSTLKIQRTQQEDSAVYLCASSRDSNTEAFFGQGTRLTVV.

Here the CDR3 DNA reads TGTGCCAGCAGCGCCACTAGCGGGGGCACAGATACGCAGTATTTT. It translates to CASSATSGGTDTQYF. The rearrangement uses TRBV11-2 and TRBJ2-3, with 10 bases aligning to TRBD2. V lost 5 bases to trimming and J lost 1 base; unmatched junction nucleotides: 3. Germline CDR1 is SGHAT and CDR2 is FQNNGV. This CDR3 has 15 residues.

The chain carries TRBV29-1 and TRBJ2-1, with 16 bases that match TRBD2. Germline trimming cut 7 bases from V and 6 bases from J; bases unmatched to any gene: 9. The CDR3 covers 16 residues. Per the germline V gene, CDR1 is SQVTM and CDR2 is ANQGSEA. CDR3 residues: CSAGTSGGAVSNEQFF. The CDR3 nucleotides are TGCAGCGCAGGGACTAGCGGGGGGGCAGTTAGCAATGAGCAGTTCTTC.